This T cell receptor beta chain was recovered during a study of cytomegalovirus exposure and HLA in healthy donors. Trimming cost V 5 bases and J 8 bases; bases outside gene matches: 8. CDR3 length equals 14 residues. The germline gives CDR1 SGHAT, CDR2 FQDESV (reference sequence). Findings of the study overall: TCR beta V- and J-gene trimming, according to a later analysis, was linked to a missense DCLRE1C variant. TCR association rates varied by HLA locus in a later analysis, with DRB1 highest and HLA-C lowest. Being productive about 90% or about 30% of the time was typical of most TCR beta V segments in an earlier analysis. Among the sequence variants, a highly shared cluster was likely an artifact of sequencing.

In the case of this clone: Its antigen is as yet unknown.

Primers included in the PCR were 60 Vbeta and 13 Jbeta primers. Sequencing was performed with immunoSEQ multiplex PCR; in TCRdb, only in-frame clones are kept and a portion is missing. Its clone listing holds 130,000 to 150,000 clones. The sequence came from a woman aged 50 to 65 in good health and CMV-seronegative. The source material was PBMCs. The V gene is TRBV11-1, the J gene TRBJ2-2, with 7 positions matching TRBD1. CDR3 protein: CASSPATGFGELFF. CDR3 nucleotides: TGTGCCAGCAGCCCTGCGACAGGGTTTGGGGAGCTGTTTTTT.